Here is one TCR beta chain with its context. This record comes from a study of blood T cell repertoires in COVID-19. Assay used: immunoSEQ multiplex PCR; TCRdb lists only in-frame clones, some missing. Seen here are about 200,000 clones, approximately 91% observed once, and the top ten hold around 1.6%. The source is a man between 18 and 35 years old with active or convalescent COVID-19. The source material was peripheral blood.

The chain's CDR3 is CAWSPSSGAVGEKLFF. The DNA for the CDR3 is TGTGCCTGGAGCCCATCGAGCGGGGCGGTGGGTGAAAAACTGTTTTTT. V usage is TRBV30 and J usage is TRBJ1-4; possible D gene TRBD1, 5 bases. The V end was cut by 3 bases, the J end by 7 bases, with 21 bases between. This CDR3 has 16 amino acids. Germline lookup yields CDR1 GTSNPN and CDR2 SVGIG (reference sequence).